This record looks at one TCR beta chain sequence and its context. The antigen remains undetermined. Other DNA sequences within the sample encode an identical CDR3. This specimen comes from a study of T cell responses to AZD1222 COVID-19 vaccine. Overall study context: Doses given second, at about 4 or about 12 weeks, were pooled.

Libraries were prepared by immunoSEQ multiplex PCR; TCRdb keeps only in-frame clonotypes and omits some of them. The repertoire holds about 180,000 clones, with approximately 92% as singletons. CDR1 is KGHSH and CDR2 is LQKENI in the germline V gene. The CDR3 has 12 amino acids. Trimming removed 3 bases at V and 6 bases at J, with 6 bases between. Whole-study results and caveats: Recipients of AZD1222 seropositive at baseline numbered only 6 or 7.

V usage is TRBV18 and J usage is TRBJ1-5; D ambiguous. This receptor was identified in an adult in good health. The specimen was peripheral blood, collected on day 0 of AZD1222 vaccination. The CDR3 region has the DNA TGTGCCAGCTCACCTCCGGGTCAGCCCCAGCATTTT. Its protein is CASSPPGQPQHF. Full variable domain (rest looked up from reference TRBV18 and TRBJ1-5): NAGVMQNPRHLVRRRGQEARLRCSPMKGHSHVYWYRQLPEEGLKFMVYLQKENIIDESGMPKERFSAEFPKEGPSILRIQQVVRGDSAAYFCASSPPGQPQHFGDGTRLSIL.